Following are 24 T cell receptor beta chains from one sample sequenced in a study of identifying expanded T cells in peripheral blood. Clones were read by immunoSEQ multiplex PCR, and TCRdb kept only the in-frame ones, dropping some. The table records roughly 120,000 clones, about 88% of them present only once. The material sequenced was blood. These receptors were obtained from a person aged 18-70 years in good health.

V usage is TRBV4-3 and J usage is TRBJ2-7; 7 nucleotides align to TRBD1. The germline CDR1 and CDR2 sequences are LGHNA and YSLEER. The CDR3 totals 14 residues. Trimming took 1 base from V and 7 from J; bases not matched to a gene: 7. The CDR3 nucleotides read TGCGCCAGCAGCCAAGCGGGAAGGGGGCGGGAGCAGTACTTC. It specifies CASSQAGRGREQYF.

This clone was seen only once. Written as DNA, the CDR3 is TGCAGCGCCACTCTAGCGGGAGTCCCCTACGAGCAGTACTTC. Protein product: CSATLAGVPYEQYF. This sequence joins TRBV29-1 and TRBJ2-7, with 10 bases fitting TRBD2. The CDR3 has 14 residues. Germline V gene data show CDR1 as SQVTM and CDR2 as ANQGSEA. With 7 bases clipped from V and 2 bases from J, the junction kept 8 bases outside the gene matches.

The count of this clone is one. DNA for the CDR3: TGTGCCAGCAATCTGGACAGGGGGGAGCAGCCCCAGCATTTT. It translates to CASNLDRGEQPQHF. The V call is TRBV6-1, the J call TRBJ1-5, with 10 bases fitting TRBD1. Germline CDR1 MNHNS, CDR2 SASEGT. Trimming took 7 bases from V and 7 from J; bases not matched to a gene: 7. The CDR3 runs to 14 residues.

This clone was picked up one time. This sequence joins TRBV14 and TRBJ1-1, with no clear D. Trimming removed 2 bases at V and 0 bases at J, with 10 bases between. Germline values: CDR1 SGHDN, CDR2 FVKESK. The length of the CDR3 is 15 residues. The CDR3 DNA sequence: TGTGCCAGCAGCCAATGGATAGGATTGAACACTGAAGCTTTCTTT. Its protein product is CASSQWIGLNTEAFF.

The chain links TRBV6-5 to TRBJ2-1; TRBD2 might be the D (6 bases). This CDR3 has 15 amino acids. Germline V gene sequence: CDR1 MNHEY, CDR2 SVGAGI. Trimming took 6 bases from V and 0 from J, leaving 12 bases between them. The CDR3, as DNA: TGTGCCAGCAGCCCGGGACTTCCCTCCTACAATGAGCAGTTCTTC. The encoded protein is CASSPGLPSYNEQFF.

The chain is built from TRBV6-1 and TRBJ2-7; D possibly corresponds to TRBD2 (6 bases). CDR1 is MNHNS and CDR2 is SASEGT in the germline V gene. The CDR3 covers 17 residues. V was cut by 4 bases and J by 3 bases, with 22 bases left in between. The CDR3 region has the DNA TGTGCCAGCAGTGGCCCCACCTTCGGGAGTCCCCTCTACGAGCAGTACTTC. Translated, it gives CASSGPTFGSPLYEQYF.

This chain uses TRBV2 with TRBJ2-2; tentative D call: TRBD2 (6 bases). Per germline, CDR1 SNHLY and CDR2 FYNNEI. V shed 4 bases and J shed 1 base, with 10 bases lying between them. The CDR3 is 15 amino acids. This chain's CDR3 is CASSVQGLNTGELFF. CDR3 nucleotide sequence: TGTGCCAGCAGTGTCCAGGGACTGAACACCGGGGAGCTGTTTTTT.

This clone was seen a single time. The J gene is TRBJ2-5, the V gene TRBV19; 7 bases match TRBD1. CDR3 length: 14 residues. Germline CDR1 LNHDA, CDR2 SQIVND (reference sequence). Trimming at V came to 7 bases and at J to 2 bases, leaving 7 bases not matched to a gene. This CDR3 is CASNNPGQQETQYF. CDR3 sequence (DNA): TGTGCCAGTAATAATCCGGGACAGCAAGAGACCCAGTACTTC.

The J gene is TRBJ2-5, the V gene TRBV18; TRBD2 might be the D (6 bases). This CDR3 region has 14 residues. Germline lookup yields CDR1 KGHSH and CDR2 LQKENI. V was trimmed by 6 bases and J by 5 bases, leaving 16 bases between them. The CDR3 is CASSLREVGETQYF. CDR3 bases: TGTGCCAGCTCGCTAAGGGAGGTCGGGGAGACCCAGTACTTC.

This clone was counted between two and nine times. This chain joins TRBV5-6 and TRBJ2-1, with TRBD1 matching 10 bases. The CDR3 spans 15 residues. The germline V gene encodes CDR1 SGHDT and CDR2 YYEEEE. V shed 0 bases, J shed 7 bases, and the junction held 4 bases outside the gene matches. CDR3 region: CASSLDDRGRNEQFF. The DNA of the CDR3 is TGTGCCAGCAGCTTGGACGACAGGGGGCGAAATGAGCAGTTCTTC.

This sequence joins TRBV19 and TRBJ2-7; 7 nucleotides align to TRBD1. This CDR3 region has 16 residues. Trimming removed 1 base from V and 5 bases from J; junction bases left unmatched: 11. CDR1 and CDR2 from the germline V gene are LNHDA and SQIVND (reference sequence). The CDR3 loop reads CASSIGTGQGENEQYF. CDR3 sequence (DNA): TGTGCCAGTAGTATAGGAACAGGGCAGGGGGAGAACGAGCAGTACTTC.

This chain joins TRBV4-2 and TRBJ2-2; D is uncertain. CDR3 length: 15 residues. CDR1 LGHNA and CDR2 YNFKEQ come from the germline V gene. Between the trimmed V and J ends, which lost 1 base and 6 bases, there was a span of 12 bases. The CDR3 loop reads CASSQGKASSGELFF. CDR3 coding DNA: TGTGCCAGCAGCCAAGGAAAGGCGAGCTCCGGGGAGCTGTTTTTT.

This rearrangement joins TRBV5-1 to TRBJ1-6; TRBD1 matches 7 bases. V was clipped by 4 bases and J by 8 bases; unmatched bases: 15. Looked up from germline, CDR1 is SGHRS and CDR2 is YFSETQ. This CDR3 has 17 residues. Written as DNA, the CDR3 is TGCGCCAGCAGCAGGCGACAGGGAGGATTTGGAGATTCACCCCTCCACTTT. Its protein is CASSRRQGGFGDSPLHF.

The CDR3 DNA sequence: TGTGCCAGCAGTTTATCCCCCTGGGCGGGAGGGCCCAATGAGCAGTTCTTC. Translating gives CASSLSPWAGGPNEQFF. This rearrangement joins TRBV27 to TRBJ2-1; TRBD2 aligns across 9 bases. The CDR3 has 17 amino acids. CDR1 MNHEY and CDR2 SMNVEV come from the germline V gene (reference sequence). With V trimmed by 0 bases and J by 6 bases, 9 bases remained unmatched.

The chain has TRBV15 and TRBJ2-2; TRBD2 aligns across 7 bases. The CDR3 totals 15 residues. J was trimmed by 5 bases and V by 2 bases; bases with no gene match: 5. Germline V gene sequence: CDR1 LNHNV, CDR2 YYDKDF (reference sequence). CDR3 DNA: TGTGCCACCAGCAGACGCGACGGGGGGACCGGGGAGCTGTTTTTT. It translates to CATSRRDGGTGELFF. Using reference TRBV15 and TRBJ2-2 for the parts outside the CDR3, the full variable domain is DAMVIQNPRYQVTQFGKPVTLSCSQTLNHNVMYWYQQKSSQAPKLLFHYYDKDFNNEADTPDNFQSRRPNTSFCFLDIRSPGLGDTAMYLCATSRRDGGTGELFFGEGSRLTVL.

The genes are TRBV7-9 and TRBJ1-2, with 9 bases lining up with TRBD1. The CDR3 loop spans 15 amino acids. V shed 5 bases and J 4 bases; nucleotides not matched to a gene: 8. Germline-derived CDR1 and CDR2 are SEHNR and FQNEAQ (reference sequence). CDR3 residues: CASSPGTGSRYGYTF. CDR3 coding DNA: TGTGCCAGCAGCCCCGGGACAGGGAGTCGCTATGGCTACACCTTC.

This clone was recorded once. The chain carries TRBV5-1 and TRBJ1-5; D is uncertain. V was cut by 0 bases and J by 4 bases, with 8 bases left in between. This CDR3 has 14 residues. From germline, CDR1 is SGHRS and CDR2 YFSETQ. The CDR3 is CASSLAGDNQPQHF. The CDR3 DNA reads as TGCGCCAGCAGCTTGGCTGGGGATAATCAGCCCCAGCATTTT.

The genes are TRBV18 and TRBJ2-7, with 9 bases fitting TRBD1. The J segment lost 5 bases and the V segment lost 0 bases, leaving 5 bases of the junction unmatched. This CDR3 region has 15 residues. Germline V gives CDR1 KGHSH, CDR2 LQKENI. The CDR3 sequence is CASSPPTGGRDEQYF. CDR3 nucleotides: TGTGCCAGCTCACCACCGACAGGGGGAAGGGACGAGCAGTACTTC.

CDR3: CASSPGGSGAYNEQFF. The CDR3 DNA follows: TGCGCCAGCAGCCCAGGGGGTAGCGGGGCCTACAATGAGCAGTTCTTC. The gene calls are TRBV5-1 and TRBJ2-1; a possible D gene is TRBD2 (8 bases). V was cut by 4 bases and J by 2 bases, with 16 bases left in between. Germline CDR1 reads SGHRS; CDR2 reads YFSETQ. CDR3 size: 16 residues.

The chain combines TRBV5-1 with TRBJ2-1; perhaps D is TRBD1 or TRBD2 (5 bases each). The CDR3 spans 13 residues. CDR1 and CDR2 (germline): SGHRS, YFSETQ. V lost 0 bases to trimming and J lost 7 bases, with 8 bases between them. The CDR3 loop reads CASSLVGENEQFF. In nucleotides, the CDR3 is TGCGCCAGCAGCTTGGTGGGGGAAAATGAGCAGTTCTTC.

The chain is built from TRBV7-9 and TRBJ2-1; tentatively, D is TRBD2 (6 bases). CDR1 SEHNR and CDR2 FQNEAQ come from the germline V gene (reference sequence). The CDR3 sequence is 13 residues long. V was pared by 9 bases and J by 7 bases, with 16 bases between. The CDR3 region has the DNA TGTGCCAGGGGGGAAGGGAGCGGGAATGAGCAGTTCTTC. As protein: CARGEGSGNEQFF.

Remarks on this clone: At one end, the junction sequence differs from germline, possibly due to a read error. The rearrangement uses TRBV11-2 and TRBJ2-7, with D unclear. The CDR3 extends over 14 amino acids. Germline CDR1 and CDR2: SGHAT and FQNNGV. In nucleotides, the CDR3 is TGTGCCAGCAGCGTAGAGGCCTTAGTCTACGAGCAGTACTTC. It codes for CASSVEALVYEQYF.

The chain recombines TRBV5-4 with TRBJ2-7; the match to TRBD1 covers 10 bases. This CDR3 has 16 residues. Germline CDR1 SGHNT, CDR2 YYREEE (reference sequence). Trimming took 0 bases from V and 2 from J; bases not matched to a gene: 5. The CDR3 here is CASSLARGQGTYEQYF. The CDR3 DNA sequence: TGTGCCAGCAGCTTGGCGAGGGGACAGGGGACCTACGAGCAGTACTTC.

The CDR3 region has the DNA TGTGCCAGCTCAATAACAGGGGGCAACAATGAGCAGTTCTTC. Protein: CASSITGGNNEQFF. The chain joins TRBV18 to TRBJ2-1, with 9 bases lining up with TRBD1. The germline V gene has CDR1 KGHSH and CDR2 LQKENI. The CDR3 consists of 14 residues. The V and J ends lost 5 bases and 5 bases, in that order; junction bases with no gene match: 4. The whole variable domain, remainder taken from reference TRBV18 and TRBJ2-1, is NAGVMQNPRHLVRRRGQEARLRCSPMKGHSHVYWYRQLPEEGLKFMVYLQKENIIDESGMPKERFSAEFPKEGPSILRIQQVVRGDSAAYFCASSITGGNNEQFFGPGTRLTVL.